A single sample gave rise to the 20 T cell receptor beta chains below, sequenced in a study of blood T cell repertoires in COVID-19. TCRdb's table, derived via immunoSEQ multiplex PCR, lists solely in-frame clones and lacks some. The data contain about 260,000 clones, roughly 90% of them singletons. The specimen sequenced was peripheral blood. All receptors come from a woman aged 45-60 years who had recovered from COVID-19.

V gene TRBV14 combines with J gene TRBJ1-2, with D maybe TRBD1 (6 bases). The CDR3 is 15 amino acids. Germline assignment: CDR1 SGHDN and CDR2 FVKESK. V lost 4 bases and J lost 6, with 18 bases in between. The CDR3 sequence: CASSPVGQGFHGYTF. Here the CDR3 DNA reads TGTGCCAGCAGCCCTGTGGGCCAGGGGTTCCATGGCTACACCTTC.

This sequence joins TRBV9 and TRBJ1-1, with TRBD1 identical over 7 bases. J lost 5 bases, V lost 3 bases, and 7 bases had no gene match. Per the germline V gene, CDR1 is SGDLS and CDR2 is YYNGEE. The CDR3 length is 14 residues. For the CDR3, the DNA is TGTGCCAGCAGCGAGGTAGGGGGCTGGACTGAAGCTTTCTTT. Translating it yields CASSEVGGWTEAFF.

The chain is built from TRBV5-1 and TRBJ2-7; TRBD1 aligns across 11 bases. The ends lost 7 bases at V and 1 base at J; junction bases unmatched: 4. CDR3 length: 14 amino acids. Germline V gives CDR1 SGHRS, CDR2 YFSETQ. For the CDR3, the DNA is TGCGCCAGCGTCCGGGACAGGGGGTCCTACGAGCAGTACTTC. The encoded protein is CASVRDRGSYEQYF.

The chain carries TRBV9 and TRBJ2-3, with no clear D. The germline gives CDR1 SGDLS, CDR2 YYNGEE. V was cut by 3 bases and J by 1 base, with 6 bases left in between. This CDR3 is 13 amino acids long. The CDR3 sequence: CASSAPGTDTQYF. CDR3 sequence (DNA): TGTGCCAGCAGCGCCCCCGGCACAGATACGCAGTATTTT.

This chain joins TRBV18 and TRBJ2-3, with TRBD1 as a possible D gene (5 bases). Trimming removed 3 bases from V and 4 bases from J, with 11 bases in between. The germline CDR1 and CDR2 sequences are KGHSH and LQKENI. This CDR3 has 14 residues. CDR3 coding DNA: TGTGCCAGCTCACCGACCAGGGCCTCAGATACGCAGTATTTT. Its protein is CASSPTRASDTQYF.

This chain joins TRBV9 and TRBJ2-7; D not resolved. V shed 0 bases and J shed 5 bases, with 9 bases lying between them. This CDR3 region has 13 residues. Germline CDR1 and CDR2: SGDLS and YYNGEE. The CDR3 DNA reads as TGTGCCAGCAGCGTAGGCGGTCTGAACGAGCAGTACTTC. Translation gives CASSVGGLNEQYF.

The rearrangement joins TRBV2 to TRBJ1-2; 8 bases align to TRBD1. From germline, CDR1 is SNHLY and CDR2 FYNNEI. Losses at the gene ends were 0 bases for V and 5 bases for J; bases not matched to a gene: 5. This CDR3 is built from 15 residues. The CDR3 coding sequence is TGTGCCAGCAGTGAAGCACCCGGGACAGGTTATGGCTACACCTTC. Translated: CASSEAPGTGYGYTF.

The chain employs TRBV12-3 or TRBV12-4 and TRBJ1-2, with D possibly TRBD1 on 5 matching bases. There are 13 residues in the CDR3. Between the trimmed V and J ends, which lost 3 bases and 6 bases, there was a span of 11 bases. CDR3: CASSLGGGHGYTF. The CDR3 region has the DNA TGTGCCAGCAGTTTGGGGGGAGGGCATGGCTACACCTTC.

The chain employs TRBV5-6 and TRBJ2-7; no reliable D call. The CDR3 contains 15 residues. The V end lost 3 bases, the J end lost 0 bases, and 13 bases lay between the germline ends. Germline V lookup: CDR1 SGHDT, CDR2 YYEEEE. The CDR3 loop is CASSYTIGSSYEQYF. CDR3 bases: TGTGCCAGCAGCTACACCATTGGCAGCTCCTACGAGCAGTACTTC.

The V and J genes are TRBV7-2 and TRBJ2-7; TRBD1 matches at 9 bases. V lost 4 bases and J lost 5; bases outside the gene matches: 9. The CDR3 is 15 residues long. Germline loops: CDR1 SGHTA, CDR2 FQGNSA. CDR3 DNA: TGTGCCAGCAGCTACCCGGGACAGGGTTTTCACGAGCAGTACTTC. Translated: CASSYPGQGFHEQYF.

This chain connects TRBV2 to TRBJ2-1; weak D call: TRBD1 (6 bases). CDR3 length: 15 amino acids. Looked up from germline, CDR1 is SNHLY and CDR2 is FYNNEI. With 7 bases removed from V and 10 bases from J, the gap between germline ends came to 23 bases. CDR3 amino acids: CASTLKGQGQGEQFF. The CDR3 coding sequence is TGTGCCAGCACCCTAAAGGGTCAGGGGCAAGGGGAGCAGTTCTTC.

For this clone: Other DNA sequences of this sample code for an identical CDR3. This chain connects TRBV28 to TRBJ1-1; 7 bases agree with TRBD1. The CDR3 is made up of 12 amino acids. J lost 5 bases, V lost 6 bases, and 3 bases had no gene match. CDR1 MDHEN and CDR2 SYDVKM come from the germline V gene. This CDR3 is CASSQGGTEAFF. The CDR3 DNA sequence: TGTGCCAGCAGCCAGGGGGGAACTGAAGCTTTCTTT.

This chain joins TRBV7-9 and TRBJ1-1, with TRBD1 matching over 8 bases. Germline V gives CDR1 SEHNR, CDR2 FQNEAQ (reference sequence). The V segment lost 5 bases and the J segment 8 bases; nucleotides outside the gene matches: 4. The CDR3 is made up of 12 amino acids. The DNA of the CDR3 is TGTGCCAGCAGCGTCCGGGACAGGGAAGCTTTCTTT. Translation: CASSVRDREAFF.

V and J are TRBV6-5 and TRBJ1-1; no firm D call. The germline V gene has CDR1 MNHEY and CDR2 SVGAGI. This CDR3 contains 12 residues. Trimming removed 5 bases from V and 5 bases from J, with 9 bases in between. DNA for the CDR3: TGTGCCAGCAGTCGCCTAACGACTGAAGCTTTCTTT. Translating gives CASSRLTTEAFF.

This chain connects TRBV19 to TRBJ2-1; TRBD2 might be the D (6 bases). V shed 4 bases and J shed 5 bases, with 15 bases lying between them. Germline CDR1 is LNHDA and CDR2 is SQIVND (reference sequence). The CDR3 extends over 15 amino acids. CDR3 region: CASSTGPGGDNEQFF. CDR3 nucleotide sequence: TGTGCCAGTAGTACCGGACCCGGGGGTGACAATGAGCAGTTCTTC.

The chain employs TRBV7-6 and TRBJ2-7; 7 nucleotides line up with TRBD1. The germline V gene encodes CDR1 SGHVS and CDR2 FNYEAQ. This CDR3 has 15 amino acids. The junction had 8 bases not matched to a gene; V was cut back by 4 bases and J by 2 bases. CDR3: CASSSRGQPTYEQYF. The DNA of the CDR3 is TGTGCCAGCAGCTCCCGGGGACAGCCAACCTACGAGCAGTACTTC.

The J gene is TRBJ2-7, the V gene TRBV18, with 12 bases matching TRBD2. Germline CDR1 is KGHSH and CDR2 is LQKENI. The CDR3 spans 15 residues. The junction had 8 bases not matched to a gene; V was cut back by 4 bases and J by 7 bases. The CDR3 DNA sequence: TGTGCCAGCTCACGTCTAGCGGGAGGGCCCCGGGAGCAGTACTTC. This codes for CASSRLAGGPREQYF.

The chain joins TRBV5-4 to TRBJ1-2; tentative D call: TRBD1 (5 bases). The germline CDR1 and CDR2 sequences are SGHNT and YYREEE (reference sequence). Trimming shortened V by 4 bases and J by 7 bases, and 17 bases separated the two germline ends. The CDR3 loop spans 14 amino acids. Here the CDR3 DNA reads TGTGCCAGCAGCACCCGGGGGGTAGGTGGTGGCTACACCTTC. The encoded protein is CASSTRGVGGGYTF.

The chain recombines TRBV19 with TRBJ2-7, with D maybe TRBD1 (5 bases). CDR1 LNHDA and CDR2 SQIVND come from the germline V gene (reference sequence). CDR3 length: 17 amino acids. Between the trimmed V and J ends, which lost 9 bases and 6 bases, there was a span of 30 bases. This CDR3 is CASPHGAGSFWIREQYF. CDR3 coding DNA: TGTGCCAGCCCACATGGGGCAGGATCATTTTGGATACGCGAGCAGTACTTC.

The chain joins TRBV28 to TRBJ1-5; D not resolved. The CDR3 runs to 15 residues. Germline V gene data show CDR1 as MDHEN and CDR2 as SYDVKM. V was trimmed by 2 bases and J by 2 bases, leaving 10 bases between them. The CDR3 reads CASSLRRFGNQPQHF. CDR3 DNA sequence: TGTGCCAGCAGTTTACGCAGGTTTGGCAATCAGCCCCAGCATTTT.